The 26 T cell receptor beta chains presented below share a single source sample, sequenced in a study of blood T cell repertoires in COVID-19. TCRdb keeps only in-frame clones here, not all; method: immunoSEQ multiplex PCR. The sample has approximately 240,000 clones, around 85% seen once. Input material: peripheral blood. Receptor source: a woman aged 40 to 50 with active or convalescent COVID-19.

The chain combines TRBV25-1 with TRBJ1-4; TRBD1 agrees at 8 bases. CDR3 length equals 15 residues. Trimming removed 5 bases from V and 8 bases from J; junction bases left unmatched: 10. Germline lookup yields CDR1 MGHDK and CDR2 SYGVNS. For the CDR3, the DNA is TGTGCCAGCAGTTTACCGGGACAGGTACAGGAAAAACTGTTTTTT. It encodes CASSLPGQVQEKLFF. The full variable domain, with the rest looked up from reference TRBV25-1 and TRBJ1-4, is EADIYQTPRYLVIGTGKKITLECSQTMGHDKMYWYQQDPGMELHLIHYSYGVNSTEKGDLSSESTVSRIRTEHFPLTLESARPSHTSQYLCASSLPGQVQEKLFFGSGTQLSVL.

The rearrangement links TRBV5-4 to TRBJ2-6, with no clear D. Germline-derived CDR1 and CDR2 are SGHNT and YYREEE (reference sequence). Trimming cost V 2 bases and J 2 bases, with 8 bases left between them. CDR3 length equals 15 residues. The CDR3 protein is CASSFPRAGANVLTF. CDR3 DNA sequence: TGTGCCAGCAGCTTTCCCCGGGCTGGGGCCAACGTCCTGACTTTC. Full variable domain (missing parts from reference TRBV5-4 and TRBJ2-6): ETGVTQSPTHLIKTRGQQVTLRCSSQSGHNTVSWYQQALGQGPQFIFQYYREEENGRGNFPPRFSGLQFPNYSSELNVNALELDDSALYLCASSFPRAGANVLTFGAGSRLTVL.

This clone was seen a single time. The CDR3 loop reads CSVSQGDYSNQPQHF. The CDR3 DNA reads as TGCAGCGTTTCACAGGGAGACTATAGCAATCAGCCCCAGCATTTT. The chain carries TRBV29-1 and TRBJ1-5; TRBD1 might be the D (6 bases). V was cut by 5 bases and J by 0 bases, with 14 bases left in between. The CDR3 totals 15 residues. CDR1 and CDR2 from the germline V gene are SQVTM and ANQGSEA.

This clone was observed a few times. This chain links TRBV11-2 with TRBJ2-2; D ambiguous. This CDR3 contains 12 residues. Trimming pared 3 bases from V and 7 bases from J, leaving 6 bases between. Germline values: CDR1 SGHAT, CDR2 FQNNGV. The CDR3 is CASSFLFGELFF. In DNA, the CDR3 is TGTGCCAGCAGCTTCTTGTTCGGGGAGCTGTTTTTT.

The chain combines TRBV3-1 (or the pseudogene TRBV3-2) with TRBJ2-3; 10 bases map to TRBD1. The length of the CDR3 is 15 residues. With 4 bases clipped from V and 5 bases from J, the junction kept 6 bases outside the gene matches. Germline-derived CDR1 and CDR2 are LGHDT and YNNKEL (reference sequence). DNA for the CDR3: TGTGCCAGCAGCCCTCGGGACAGGGGAATAGATACGCAGTATTTT. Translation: CASSPRDRGIDTQYF.

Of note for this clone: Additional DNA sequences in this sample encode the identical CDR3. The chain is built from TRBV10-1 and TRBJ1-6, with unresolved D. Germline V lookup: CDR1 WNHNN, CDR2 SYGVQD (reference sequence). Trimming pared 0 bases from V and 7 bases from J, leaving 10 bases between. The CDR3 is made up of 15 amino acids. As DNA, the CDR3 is TGCGCCAGCAGTGAGTCGAGAACAGAAAATTCACCCCTCCACTTT. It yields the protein CASSESRTENSPLHF.

The CDR3 sequence: CASSDDRGGQPQHF. In DNA, the CDR3 is TGCGCCAGCAGTGACGACAGGGGCGGCCAGCCCCAGCATTTT. V and J are TRBV10-2 and TRBJ1-5; 8 bases line up with TRBD1. V shed 3 bases, J shed 7 bases, and the junction held 5 bases outside the gene matches. Germline V gene lookup returns CDR1 WSHSY and CDR2 SAAADI. The CDR3 has 14 amino acids.

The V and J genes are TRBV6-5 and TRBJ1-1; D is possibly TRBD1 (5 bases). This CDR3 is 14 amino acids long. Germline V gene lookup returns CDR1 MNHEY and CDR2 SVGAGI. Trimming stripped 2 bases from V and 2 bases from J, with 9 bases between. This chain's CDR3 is CASSYEGQNTEAFF. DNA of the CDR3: TGTGCCAGCAGTTACGAAGGACAAAACACTGAAGCTTTCTTT.

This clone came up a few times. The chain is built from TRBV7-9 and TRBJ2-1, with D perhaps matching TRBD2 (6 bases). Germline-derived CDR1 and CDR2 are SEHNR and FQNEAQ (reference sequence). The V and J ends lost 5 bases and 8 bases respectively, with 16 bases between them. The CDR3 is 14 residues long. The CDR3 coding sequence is TGTGCCAGCAGCACCACTTCGGGGGTCGATGAGCAGTTCTTC. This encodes CASSTTSGVDEQFF.

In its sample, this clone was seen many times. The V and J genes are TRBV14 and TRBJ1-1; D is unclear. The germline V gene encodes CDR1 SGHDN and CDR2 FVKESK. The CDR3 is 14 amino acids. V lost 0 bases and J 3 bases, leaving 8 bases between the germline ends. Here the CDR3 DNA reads TGTGCCAGCAGCCAAGAAGCTCGGGACACTGAAGCTTTCTTT. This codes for CASSQEARDTEAFF.

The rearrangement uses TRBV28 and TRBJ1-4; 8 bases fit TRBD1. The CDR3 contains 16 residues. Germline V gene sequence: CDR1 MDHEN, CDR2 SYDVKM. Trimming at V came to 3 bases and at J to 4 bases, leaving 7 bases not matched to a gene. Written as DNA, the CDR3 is TGTGCCAGCAGTTTCGGGGACAGGCTCTTTAATGAAAAACTGTTTTTT. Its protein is CASSFGDRLFNEKLFF. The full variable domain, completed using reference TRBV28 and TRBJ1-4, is DVKVTQSSRYLVKRTGEKVFLECVQDMDHENMFWYRQDPGLGLRLIYFSYDVKMKEKGDIPEGYSVSREKKERFSLILESASTNQTSMYLCASSFGDRLFNEKLFFGSGTQLSVL.

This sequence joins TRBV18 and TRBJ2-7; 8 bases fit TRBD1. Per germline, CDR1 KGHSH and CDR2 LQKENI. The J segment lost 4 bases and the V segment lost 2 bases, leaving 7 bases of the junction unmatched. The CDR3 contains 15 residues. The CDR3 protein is CASSPKGQGPYEQYF. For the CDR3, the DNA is TGTGCCAGCTCACCAAAAGGACAGGGTCCTTACGAGCAGTACTTC.

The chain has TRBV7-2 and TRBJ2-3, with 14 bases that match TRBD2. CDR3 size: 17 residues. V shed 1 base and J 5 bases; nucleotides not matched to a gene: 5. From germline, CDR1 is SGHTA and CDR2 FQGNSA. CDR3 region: CASSLVGTSGGGDTQYF. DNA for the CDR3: TGTGCCAGCAGCTTAGTAGGGACTAGCGGGGGCGGAGATACGCAGTATTTT.

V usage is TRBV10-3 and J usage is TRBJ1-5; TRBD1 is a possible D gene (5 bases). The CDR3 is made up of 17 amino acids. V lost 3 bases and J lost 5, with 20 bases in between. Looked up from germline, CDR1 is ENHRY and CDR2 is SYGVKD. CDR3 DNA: TGTGCCATCAGTGAACGCAGGACAACAAATGCGGATCAGCCCCAGCATTTT. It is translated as CAISERRTTNADQPQHF.

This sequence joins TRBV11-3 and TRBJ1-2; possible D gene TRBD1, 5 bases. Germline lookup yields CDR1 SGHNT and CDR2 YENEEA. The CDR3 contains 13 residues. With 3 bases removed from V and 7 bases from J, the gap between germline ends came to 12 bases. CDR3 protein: CASSFFGGAGYTF. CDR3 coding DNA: TGTGCCAGCAGCTTCTTCGGGGGAGCTGGCTACACCTTC.

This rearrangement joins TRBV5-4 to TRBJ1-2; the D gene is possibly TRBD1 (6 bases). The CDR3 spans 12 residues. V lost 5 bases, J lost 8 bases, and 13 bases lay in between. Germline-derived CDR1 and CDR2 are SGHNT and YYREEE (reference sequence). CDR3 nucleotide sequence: TGTGCCAGCAGACTACAGCAGGGGGGCTACACCTTC. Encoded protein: CASRLQQGGYTF.

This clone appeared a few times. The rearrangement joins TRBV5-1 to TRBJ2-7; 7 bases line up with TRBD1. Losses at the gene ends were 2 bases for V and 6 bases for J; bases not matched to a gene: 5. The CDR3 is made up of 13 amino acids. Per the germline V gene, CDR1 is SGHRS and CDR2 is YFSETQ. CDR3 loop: CASSFGTVGEQYF. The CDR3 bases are TGCGCCAGCAGCTTCGGGACAGTCGGCGAGCAGTACTTC.

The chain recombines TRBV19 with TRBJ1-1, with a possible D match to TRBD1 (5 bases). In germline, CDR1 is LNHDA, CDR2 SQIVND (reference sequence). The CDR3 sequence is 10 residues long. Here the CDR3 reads CAAGLTEAFF. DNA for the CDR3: TGTGCAGCAGGGCTCACTGAAGCTTTCTTT.

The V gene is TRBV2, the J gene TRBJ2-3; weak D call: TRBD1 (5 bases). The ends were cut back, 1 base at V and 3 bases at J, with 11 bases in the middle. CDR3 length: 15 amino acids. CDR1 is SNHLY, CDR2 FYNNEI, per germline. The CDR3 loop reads CASSEEQDGTDTQYF. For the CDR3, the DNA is TGTGCCAGCAGTGAAGAACAGGACGGGACAGATACGCAGTATTTT.

The CDR3 sequence: CASSFRDRVNTEAFF. Written as DNA, the CDR3 is TGTGCCAGCAGTTTTAGGGACAGGGTCAACACTGAAGCTTTCTTT. The chain links TRBV28 to TRBJ1-1; TRBD1 matches 9 bases. With V trimmed by 3 bases and J by 2 bases, 4 bases remained unmatched. This CDR3 region has 15 residues. Germline CDR1 MDHEN, CDR2 SYDVKM. The variable domain in full, completed from reference TRBV28 and TRBJ1-1, reads DVKVTQSSRYLVKRTGEKVFLECVQDMDHENMFWYRQDPGLGLRLIYFSYDVKMKEKGDIPEGYSVSREKKERFSLILESASTNQTSMYLCASSFRDRVNTEAFFGQGTRLTVV.

The chain's CDR3 is CASSRTGETQYF. CDR3 in DNA: TGTGCCAGCAGCCGGACAGGAGAGACCCAGTACTTC. The gene calls are TRBV11-2 and TRBJ2-5; 7 bases fit TRBD1. The CDR3 is 12 amino acids. With V trimmed by 5 bases and J by 4 bases, 1 base remained unmatched. Germline-derived CDR1 and CDR2 are SGHAT and FQNNGV.

CDR3 sequence: CAWSSARPGETQYF. The CDR3 DNA sequence: TGTGCCTGGAGTTCCGCAAGGCCGGGAGAGACCCAGTACTTC. The V and J genes are TRBV30 and TRBJ2-5; D is uncertain. CDR3 size: 14 residues. Germline assignment: CDR1 GTSNPN and CDR2 SVGIG (reference sequence). V dropped 2 bases and J dropped 4 bases, with 14 bases sitting between them.

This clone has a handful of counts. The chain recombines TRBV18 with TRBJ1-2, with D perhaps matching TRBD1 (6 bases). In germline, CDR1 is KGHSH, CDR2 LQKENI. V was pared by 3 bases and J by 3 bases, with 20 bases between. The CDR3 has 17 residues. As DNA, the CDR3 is TGTGCCAGCTCACCCCTGGACAGCCGCAACTGGTACTATGGCTACACCTTC. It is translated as CASSPLDSRNWYYGYTF.

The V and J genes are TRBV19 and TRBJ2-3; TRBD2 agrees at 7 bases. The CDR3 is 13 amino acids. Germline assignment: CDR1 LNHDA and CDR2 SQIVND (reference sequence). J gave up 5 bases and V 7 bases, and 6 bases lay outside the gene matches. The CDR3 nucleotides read TGTGCCAGTACCGATACGGGGGGAGATACGCAGTATTTT. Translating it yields CASTDTGGDTQYF.

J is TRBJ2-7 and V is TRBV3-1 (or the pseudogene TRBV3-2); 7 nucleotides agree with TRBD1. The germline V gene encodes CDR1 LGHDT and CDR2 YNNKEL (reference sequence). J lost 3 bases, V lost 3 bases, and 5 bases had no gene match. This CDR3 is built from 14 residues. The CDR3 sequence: CASSQGQRGYEQYF. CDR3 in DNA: TGTGCCAGCAGCCAGGGACAGAGGGGCTACGAGCAGTACTTC.

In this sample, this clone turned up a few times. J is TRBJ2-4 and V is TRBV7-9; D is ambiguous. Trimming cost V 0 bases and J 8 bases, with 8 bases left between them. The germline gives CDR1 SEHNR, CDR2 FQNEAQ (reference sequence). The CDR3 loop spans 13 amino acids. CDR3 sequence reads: CASSLAKGDIQYF. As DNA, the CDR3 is TGTGCCAGCAGCTTAGCCAAAGGAGACATTCAGTACTTC.